What follows describes a single TCR beta chain. The data stem from a study of T cell changes during pregnancy in multiple sclerosis. CDR3 length equals 16 residues. CDR1 and CDR2 (germline): MNHEY, SMNVEV (reference sequence). V lost 6 bases to trimming and J lost 1 base; unmatched junction nucleotides: 9. Using immunoSEQ multiplex PCR, the repertoire was profiled, and TCRdb retains in-frame clones only, with some absent. The profile shows about 87,000 clones, 93% of them singletons. The source was peripheral blood, collected in the third trimester of pregnancy. V is TRBV27 and J is TRBJ1-5, with 7 bases that match TRBD1. This TCR came from a female donor in good health, enrolled as a control in a pregnancy study. The CDR3: CASSHGRGQSNQPQHF. Here the CDR3 DNA reads TGTGCCAGCAGCCACGGAAGGGGACAGAGCAATCAGCCCCAGCATTTT.